The clone carrying this T cell receptor (beta chain) has a handful of counts. The sample is drawn from a study of CD8 T cells in ankylosing spondylitis. TCRdb recomputed calls from the 5' RACE reads with MiXCR, one row per CDR3 protein. Of about 250,000 distinct CDR3 sequences listed, 18% are singletons. V lost 1 base, J lost 3 bases, and 5 bases lay in between. The length of the CDR3 is 13 residues. Germline V gene lookup returns CDR1 SEHNR and CDR2 FQNEAQ (reference sequence). The chain combines TRBV7-9 with TRBJ2-3, with D unresolved. Sequenced sample: blood, either unsorted or a sorted T cell fraction (not recorded which). This receptor was taken from a male donor with ankylosing spondylitis or in good health (not recorded which). The CDR3 nucleotides are TGTGCCAGCAGCTTAGATCGGACAGATACGCAGTATTTT. This codes for CASSLDRTDTQYF.